This entry describes one TCR beta chain. The antigen it recognizes is unknown. The record has no base qualities; no much larger clone is one base away. The data derive from a study of STAT3 mutations in large granular lymphocyte leukemia (dated by TCRdb to between 2017 and 2020). Study-level background: Roughly half of the T-LGLL patients who were sequenced longitudinally carried canonical activating STAT3 mutations. Over half of the T-LGLL patients were given one or more immunosuppressive therapy regimens, and 40% of those treated had a hematologic response. To reconstruct clonal hierarchy and dynamics, serial deep sequencing of TCRbeta CDR3 and STAT3 was performed in patients with T-cell large granular lymphocyte leukemia. From an initial cohort of about 220 LGL patients, around 17 representative T-LGLL cases were chosen for longitudinal sequencing of TCRbeta and STAT3. As controls within the study, a couple of patients with natural killer LGL leukemia were also sequenced longitudinally. Each patient was sequenced at an average of around 3.8 time points, ranging from 2 to 8 samplings.

TCRbeta libraries were sequenced on an Illumina MiSeq, and an average of about 41,000 productive templates per sample was obtained. TCRbeta CDR3 libraries were generated with the immunoSEQ assay using multiplex PCR amplification. Processing in the source paper ran as follows. Repertoire diversity was calculated as previously defined, with values near 0 taken to indicate extremely monoclonal samples. The table was pulled from immuneACCESS by TCRdb, which kept in-frame rearrangements only. Such tables lose some clones; where checked, under half of the loss comes from unresolved V genes, and the rest has no known cause. From that table come the V and J calls and clone size; the DNA was used to work out D and trimming. Within this sample are 20,000 to 30,000 clones, with 85% to 95% of them counted one time only. Clones ranked in the top ten supply 6% to 6.5% of the sample. What the study reported, not specific to this receptor: Persisting codominant clonotypes in some patients meant a small but highly pathogenic clone may have been missed. In 6 of 18 patients, TCR clonotype switching occurred after therapy, and every newly emerging clone was STAT3 wild type. Dominant TCR clone burden was found to exceed STAT3 mutant burden in several patients, suggesting that STAT3 mutation arose secondarily within a pre-expanded clone. The linking of therapy response to changes in TCR clonal burden was complicated by variable intervals between samplings and differing treatment regimens. Because no samples were available when a clone first appeared, clonal expansion had to be inferred from samplings taken at other points. At least one immunodominant TCRbeta clonotype was identified in every T-LGLL patient, and multiple immunodominant subclonotypes were identified in about half of the T-LGLL patients.

From a lookup of the germline V gene, CDR1 and CDR2 are LGHNA and YSLEER. The CDR3 contains 14 residues, cysteine and phenylalanine counted. The CDR3 DNA has 42 bases and is translated from base 1. V sheds 3 bases and J sheds 3 bases, leaving 11 bases between their ends. The same DNA, extracted from blood mononuclear cells, served for both the TCR sequencing and the STAT3 sequencing. The sequence joins TRBV4-3 to TRBJ1-2; the D segment cannot be called with confidence. The sequenced sample consisted of peripheral blood mononuclear cells. The TCR sequence derives from a man aged 40-55 years with T-cell large granular lymphocyte leukemia. Some clones in this sample may be carry-over from other donors' samples. The age is the age at diagnosis. The CDR3 in this case is CASSHVGVDYGYTF. The bases are TGCGCCAGCAGCCACGTTGGAGTGGACTATGGCTACACCTTC.